This paragraph reports one TCR beta chain. Its antigen remains undetermined. Base qualities were left out, and no much larger clone turns up one base away. The cohort comprised approximately 700 healthy bone marrow donors. All cohort members were sampled while nominally healthy, although unrecorded immune exposures were likely present. The donor tested CMV seronegative and was one of the 352 seronegative cohort members. A peripheral blood sample was provided by each donor, and peripheral blood mononuclear cells were used for TCR beta sequencing. The Qiagen DNeasy Blood Extraction Kit was used to extract genomic DNA from the blood cell samples. Receptor amplification or capture employed the immunoSEQ multiplex PCR assay. A mixture of 60 forward primers for TCR Vbeta segments and 13 reverse primers for TCR Jbeta segments was used in the multiplex PCR. The CDR3 region of rearranged TCR beta genes was amplified from genomic DNA by a multiplex PCR assay. The amplified TCR beta libraries were sequenced on the Illumina HiSeq System as 87-base-pair reads. On the authors' methods: A later analysis counted approximately 74 million unique TCR beta chains across the 666 repertoires, and approximately 11 million of these chains were shared by at least two donors. Raw reads were error-corrected and collapsed into unique sequences with a nearest-neighbor algorithm that merged closely related sequences to remove PCR and sequencing errors. Alignment of CDR3 sequences to IMGT reference sequences was used to assign V, D and J gene segments. Each retained sequence needed at least a six-nucleotide match to both a V gene segment and a J gene segment. A rearrangement counted as productive if the CDR3 had no stop codons and remained in frame with V and J, and every other rearrangement counted as non-productive. Following IMGT convention, CDR3 was defined as the stretch from the second conserved V-encoded cysteine to the conserved J-encoded phenylalanine. In an earlier analysis of 500 to 650 of the donors, sequences lacking an unambiguous match to a single V gene segment were excluded. An earlier analysis of a few hundred of the donors called V segments functional above 56.7% productive rearrangements and segregating when the between-donor standard deviation exceeded 5%. A statistical classification framework was built for diagnosing cytomegalovirus status from the catalog of TCR beta chain sequences. V and J gene assignment, in a later analysis, came from comparing TCR nucleotide sequences with IMGT/GENE-DB human TR gene sequences. In a later analysis, CDR3 sequences and most-parsimonious VDJ recombination scenarios were assigned using the TCRdist pipeline. A later analysis defined each TCR beta chain by its CDR3 amino acid sequence plus V-gene family, and excluded reads lacking a unique V-gene family. In a later analysis, a few hundred highly shared, low-generation-probability nucleotide sequences were removed to address suspected cross-contamination and a sequencing artifact. For each public chain, a later analysis derived a clonal expansion index from normalized ranks of inferred template counts within each repertoire. Generation probabilities in a later analysis came from a VDJ recombination model fitted to out-of-frame rearrangements, and those results were checked against IGoR. In a later analysis, hypergeometric tests were used to score TCR-TCR, TCR-HLA and TCR-CMV co-occurrence, with a repertoire-size bias correction applied to TCR pairs. In a later analysis, false discovery rates were estimated by permuting HLA or CMV assignments 20 times. In a later analysis, co-occurring TCRs were grouped with DBSCAN, and TCRdist sequence similarity was added when clustering was performed within HLA-allele-positive subsets. For co-occurrence clustering, repertoires with fewer than 30,000 or more than 120,000 public chains were excluded, along with four or five repertoires with anomalous nucleotide sharing. TCRdb took this table from immuneACCESS and kept in-frame rearrangements with V and J called. Such tables lack part of the clones; where checked against another copy, unresolved V genes explain under half of the gap, and the rest is unexplained. That table is the source of V, J and clone size, and D and trimming were worked out from the DNA. In this sample the table shows about 140,000 clones, nearly 80% of which occur a single time. Roughly 4.7% of the sample is taken by the ten largest.

Including the terminal cysteine and phenylalanine, the CDR3 comprises 11 residues. The entry retains the CDR3 DNA only, 33 bases that are in frame from base 1. V sheds 4 bases and J sheds 11 bases, leaving 14 bases between their ends. Per the germline V gene (reference sequence), DFQATT is the CDR1 and SNEGSKA is the CDR2. The data originate from a study of cytomegalovirus exposure and HLA in healthy donors (dated by TCRdb to about 2017). The study in broad terms: An earlier analysis of approximately 550 of the donors reported approximately 270 Gb of sequence data and roughly 100 million unique TCR beta sequences from 190 million or so T cells. An early release covering about 600 HLA-typed donors comprised roughly 300 gigabases of sequencing data and approximately 85 million unique TCR sequences. Among the 398 genotyped donors, approximately 76% belonged to the genetic ancestry cluster associated with self-reported Caucasian donors. The study was designed to test whether signatures of past pathogen exposure could be identified by cataloging public T cell receptors. Using immunosequencing, the study profiled T cell repertoires from 500 to 800 subjects and related those repertoires to cytomegalovirus serostatus. A separate validation cohort of 90 to 150 different subjects was used in addition to the approximately 700-subject first cohort. High-throughput TCR immunosequencing, statistical association of individual TCRs with disease status, and machine learning were combined to predict cytomegalovirus infection status. In a later analysis, previously published TCR beta repertoires from hundreds of donors were re-analyzed and high-resolution HLA genotyping was added so that TCR occurrence patterns could be studied. Rather than drawing on any new phenotypic data, the later analysis identified candidate immune exposures from TCR beta sequences and the way those sequences occurred across donors. To decide whether each TCR beta V gene segment behaved as functional or pseudogenic, an earlier analysis of approximately 600 of the donors relied on high-throughput TCR beta sequencing. Donor age, sex, ethnicity and CMV serostatus were compiled together with the repertoire data. Genome-wide SNP genotypes for about 65% of the 666 donors were used in a later genetic analysis, which treated that subset as a discovery cohort. All discovery cohort repertoires had been generated on a single sequencing platform. Class I and class II HLA loci were covered by the typing at four-digit resolution. Typing coverage differed by locus: A, B, C, DRB1 and DQB1 were typed in roughly 620-630 donors, DQA1 in around 500, DPA1 in around 600, and DPB1 in roughly 450. Because of strong linkage in the cohort, roughly 5 DR-DQ haplotypes were treated as single units for association and clustering. Among 398 genotyped donors of the cohort, an average of around 240,000 unique TCR beta nucleotide sequences were sequenced per donor, about a sixth of them non-productive.

On the study overall, not on this receptor specifically: The 87-base-pair reads could not distinguish some IMGT-functional V segments, including TRBV6-2 and TRBV6-3, so those segments were excluded. The only immune exposure information available for the cohort was CMV serostatus. In a later analysis, several top co-occurrence clusters were reported to appear linked to parvovirus B19, influenza, CMV and Epstein-Barr virus. According to a later genetic analysis, donors in an Asian-associated ancestry cluster had fewer N-insertions in productive TCRs than the approximately 670-donor mean. Broadly in line with IMGT annotations, most TCR beta V segments showed up in productive rearrangements about 87% or about 30% of the time in an earlier analysis of 587 of the donors. A later genetic analysis associated a missense DCLRE1C variant with V-gene and J-gene trimming of TCR beta chains, and an independent cohort replicated the association. The cohort was sequenced for TCR beta chains only, and without alpha or paired-chain data the features that could be detected were limited. The study gave a list of 150 to 200 TCR beta chains associated with cytomegalovirus. Sequencing depth was assumed to be roughly uniform across donors in the presence/absence analyses, though that assumption may not hold. In a later analysis, HLA-associated TCR beta chains were found to be more clonally expanded and to have lower generation probabilities than equally common non-associated chains. A further reported finding was that TCR beta sequences accurately predicted the HLA-A and HLA-B alleles for most subjects in the first cohort. Because counts were too low, about 17 rarely observed V segments, including chromosome 9 orphons, were excluded from the earlier analysis of a few hundred of the donors. In vitro tests confirmed that a few of the cytomegalovirus-associated TCR beta chains recognize cytomegalovirus antigens. The sequencing pipeline was judged likely to have produced a cluster of highly shared sequence variants as a technical artifact. While some public TCRs were present in many individuals, most TCR sequences turned up only very rarely across donors. It was suggested by the authors that the approach could potentially be generalized to other disease states and immunological phenotypes. According to a later analysis, TCR association rates differed among HLA loci, with DRB1 alleles showing the most associated TCRs and HLA-C alleles showing the fewest. Strong co-occurrence of HLA alleles, especially DR and DQ, made assigning TCR associations to individual alleles difficult. At a false discovery rate of 0.05, a later analysis linked some 17,000 TCR beta sequences to specific HLA alleles. Linkage disequilibrium might explain the correlated functional status among segregating V segments, but an unknown experimental factor could not be excluded. A later analysis found that most CMV-associated TCR beta chains appeared HLA-restricted, with HLA associations seemingly driven largely by CMV exposure. Because HLA typing was unavailable for some donors at each locus, only the typed subset was used in association tests. Cytomegalovirus status was reported to be diagnosed by the classifier with high specificity and sensitivity in both the original and validation cohorts.

This sequence was found in a male donor in good health and CMV-seronegative. This sequence uses TRBV20-1 and TRBJ1-1, with a tentative D gene TRBD1 over 5 matching bases. The sequenced material came from PBMCs. The DNA is as follows: TGCAGTGCTATAGACAGCCCGGAGGCTTTCTTT. It is translated as CSAIDSPEAFF.